These 27 T cell receptor beta chains originate from one sample sequenced in a study of cytotoxic CD8 clonotypes in ibrutinib-treated CLL. Data came from immunoSEQ multiplex PCR; TCRdb stores just in-frame clones and leaves some out. The sample records over 9,000 clones, over 75% being singletons. The source material was PBMCs, sampled at disease progression, from a patient treated with ibrutinib. The receptor source for this set is a human donor with chronic lymphocytic leukemia.

V and J are TRBV18 and TRBJ2-1; 11 positions match TRBD2. Germline loops: CDR1 KGHSH, CDR2 LQKENI. V dropped 3 bases and J dropped 9; count of bases not matched to a gene: 16. The length of the CDR3 is 18 residues. The CDR3 nucleotides read TGTGCCAGCTCACCCCTCGGGGTAGCGGGAGGGCCCCCCGGTGAGCAGTTCTTC. This encodes CASSPLGVAGGPPGEQFF. The full variable domain, with the rest looked up from reference TRBV18 and TRBJ2-1, is NAGVMQNPRHLVRRRGQEARLRCSPMKGHSHVYWYRQLPEEGLKFMVYLQKENIIDESGMPKERFSAEFPKEGPSILRIQQVVRGDSAAYFCASSPLGVAGGPPGEQFFGPGTRLTVL.

This chain links TRBV7-6 with TRBJ1-5, with a weak D call TRBD1 (5 bases). V was cut by 1 base and J by 5 bases, with 12 bases left in between. From germline, CDR1 is SGHVS and CDR2 FNYEAQ. This CDR3 spans 15 amino acids. The CDR3 DNA follows: TGTGCCAGCAGCTTAGGAGTCGCGGGGGATCAGCCCCAGCATTTT. Its translation: CASSLGVAGDQPQHF.

This chain joins TRBV4-1 and TRBJ2-7, with TRBD2 matching 8 bases. This CDR3 contains 16 residues. CDR1 is MGHRA and CDR2 is YSYEKL in the germline V gene. The ends lost 1 base at V and 5 bases at J; junction bases unmatched: 10. The CDR3 sequence is CASSQAILAGGNEQYF. CDR3 nucleotides: TGCGCCAGCAGCCAAGCAATCCTAGCGGGTGGGAACGAGCAGTACTTC.

The gene calls are TRBV7-2 and TRBJ2-7; D might be TRBD1 or TRBD2, each matching 5 bases. This CDR3 has 13 amino acids. Germline-derived CDR1 and CDR2 are SGHTA and FQGNSA. V shed 4 bases and J shed 6 bases, with 13 bases lying between them. CDR3 residues: CASSSPGPTEQYF. The CDR3 nucleotides are TGTGCCAGCAGCTCCCCGGGGCCCACCGAGCAGTACTTC.

CDR3 in amino acids: CASPTSGKYPCTDTQYF. The CDR3 DNA sequence: TGCGCCAGCCCTACTAGCGGGAAATACCCTTGCACAGATACGCAGTATTTT. The rearrangement joins TRBV10-1 to TRBJ2-3; 10 bases match TRBD2. V was clipped by 8 bases and J by 1 base; unmatched bases: 12. Germline-derived CDR1 and CDR2 are WNHNN and SYGVQD (reference sequence). The CDR3 covers 17 residues.

The chain is built from TRBV29-1 and TRBJ2-7; D could derive from TRBD1 or TRBD2 (5 bases each). There are 12 residues in the CDR3. V was cut by 3 bases and J by 3 bases, with 9 bases left in between. The germline V gene has CDR1 SQVTM and CDR2 ANQGSEA. Here the CDR3 reads CSVERDGYEQYF. The CDR3 nucleotides are TGCAGCGTTGAGAGGGACGGCTACGAGCAGTACTTC.

V usage is TRBV9 and J usage is TRBJ2-2; D ambiguous. The V end lost 2 bases, the J end lost 2 bases, and 10 bases lay between the germline ends. Germline lookup yields CDR1 SGDLS and CDR2 YYNGEE. The CDR3 covers 15 residues. This chain's CDR3 is CASSVAAHNTGELFF. The CDR3 DNA is TGTGCCAGCAGCGTGGCAGCGCATAACACCGGGGAGCTGTTTTTT.

The V and J genes are TRBV25-1 and TRBJ1-1; weak D call: TRBD1 (6 bases). The CDR3 spans 15 residues. Germline assignment: CDR1 MGHDK and CDR2 SYGVNS. The V gene lost 2 bases and the J gene lost 4 bases, with 14 bases spanning the gap. The CDR3 loop is CASSEPKQGPTEAFF. The CDR3 DNA follows: TGTGCCAGCAGTGAACCCAAACAGGGCCCCACTGAAGCTTTCTTT.

Written as DNA, the CDR3 is TGTGCCAGCAGTGAAAATAGGGTTGCGAACACTGAAGCTTTCTTT. Protein sequence: CASSENRVANTEAFF. The V call is TRBV6-1, the J call TRBJ1-1; no clear D. Germline loops: CDR1 MNHNS, CDR2 SASEGT. This CDR3 region has 15 residues. Trimming removed 2 bases from V and 1 base from J, with 11 bases in between.

The chain is built from TRBV28 and TRBJ2-7, with no clear D. Trimming stripped 3 bases from V and 4 bases from J, with 19 bases between. CDR1 and CDR2 (germline): MDHEN, SYDVKM. This CDR3 has 16 amino acids. As DNA, the CDR3 is TGTGCCAGCAGTTTGAGGTCCTACACGACTTCTTACGAGCAGTACTTC. Protein product: CASSLRSYTTSYEQYF.

The rearrangement links TRBV5-1 to TRBJ2-7, with a possible D match to TRBD2 (5 bases). Trimming cost V 3 bases and J 2 bases, with 12 bases left between them. CDR3 length equals 14 residues. Germline values: CDR1 SGHRS, CDR2 YFSETQ. The CDR3 region is CASSSGSATYEQYF. Written as DNA, the CDR3 is TGCGCCAGCAGCTCAGGTAGCGCCACCTACGAGCAGTACTTC.

The V and J genes are TRBV2 and TRBJ2-1; TRBD1 agrees at 9 bases. Trimming took 6 bases from V and 3 from J; bases not matched to a gene: 3. The CDR3 sequence is 14 residues long. CDR1 and CDR2 from the germline V gene are SNHLY and FYNNEI. CDR3 DNA sequence: TGTGCCAGCAGGGGACAGGGCCTCTACAATGAGCAGTTCTTC. This translates into CASRGQGLYNEQFF.

This chain joins TRBV30 and TRBJ2-2; D ambiguous. This CDR3 contains 14 residues. V was cut by 7 bases and J by 5 bases, with 17 bases left in between. CDR1 and CDR2 from the germline V gene are GTSNPN and SVGIG (reference sequence). The chain's CDR3 is CASDTVSGTGELFF. For the CDR3, the DNA is TGTGCCTCGGATACAGTGTCTGGGACCGGGGAGCTGTTTTTT. Supplemented by reference TRBV30 and TRBJ2-2, the full variable domain reads SQTIHQWPATLVQPVGSPLSLECTVEGTSNPNLYWYRQAAGRGLQLLFYSVGIGQISSEVPQNLSASRPQDRQFILSSKKLLLSDSGFYLCASDTVSGTGELFFGEGSRLTVL.

The rearrangement joins TRBV19 to TRBJ2-2; 9 nucleotides match TRBD1. Unmatched junction bases numbered 7, after V lost 5 bases and J lost 3 bases. The CDR3 runs 16 residues. Germline values: CDR1 LNHDA, CDR2 SQIVND (reference sequence). CDR3 amino acids: CASSPRTGDHTGELFF. CDR3 in DNA: TGTGCCAGTAGTCCTCGGACAGGGGACCACACCGGGGAGCTGTTTTTT.

Only a few counts were recorded for this clone. CDR3 protein: CASSWWGSGANVLTF. CDR3 in DNA: TGTGCCAGCAGTTGGTGGGGCTCTGGGGCCAACGTCCTGACTTTC. The chain employs TRBV27 and TRBJ2-6; D is unresolved. The V end was cut by 4 bases, the J end by 0 bases, with 7 bases between. Germline V gene sequence: CDR1 MNHEY, CDR2 SMNVEV (reference sequence). CDR3 length: 15 amino acids.

The V and J genes are TRBV18 and TRBJ2-1, with 7 bases fitting TRBD2. Germline V lookup: CDR1 KGHSH, CDR2 LQKENI. The CDR3 spans 18 residues. V dropped 4 bases and J dropped 0; count of bases not matched to a gene: 12. This CDR3 is CASSLSSLAASSYNEQFF. CDR3 bases: TGTGCCAGCTCACTTTCTTCCCTAGCGGCGAGCTCCTACAATGAGCAGTTCTTC.

The chain combines TRBV27 with TRBJ2-1; D unclear. Germline CDR1 MNHEY, CDR2 SMNVEV (reference sequence). The CDR3 sequence is 13 residues long. Trimming pared 3 bases from V and 7 bases from J, leaving 10 bases between. CDR3: CASSFRLLNEQFF. In DNA, the CDR3 is TGTGCCAGCAGTTTTAGACTCTTGAATGAGCAGTTCTTC.

The rearrangement uses TRBV21-1 and TRBJ2-3; whether TRBD2, the table's D call, matches the DNA was not checked. TRBV21-1 is a recognized pseudogene. The CDR3 spans 18 residues. The CDR3 protein is CASSRPPGLAGCTDTQYF. CDR3 nucleotide sequence: TGTGCCAGCAGCAGACCCCCTGGGCTAGCGGGGTGCACAGATACGCAGTATTTT.

This chain connects TRBV7-9 to TRBJ2-2; D unclear. Trimming took off 4 bases at V and 6 bases at J, with 18 bases between the two ends. Germline CDR1 SEHNR, CDR2 FQNEAQ (reference sequence). This CDR3 is 16 amino acids long. DNA of the CDR3: TGTGCCAGCAGCTCCGCCCCCGGGTCTGTGGCCGGGGAGCTGTTTTTT. It yields the protein CASSSAPGSVAGELFF.

The chain combines TRBV11-3 with TRBJ2-2; either TRBD1 or TRBD2 may fit D (5 bases each). The CDR3 runs to 14 residues. V was clipped by 4 bases and J by 3 bases, with 9 bases between them. Germline V gene lookup returns CDR1 SGHNT and CDR2 YENEEA. CDR3 protein: CASSSGTYTGELFF. DNA of the CDR3: TGTGCCAGCAGCTCGGGGACCTACACCGGGGAGCTGTTTTTT.

V and J are TRBV11-2 and TRBJ2-1, with TRBD1 matching 7 bases. This CDR3 has 13 amino acids. Germline CDR1 and CDR2: SGHAT and FQNNGV. J gave up 7 bases and V 6 bases, and 6 bases lay outside the gene matches. CDR3 sequence (DNA): TGTGCCAGCAGTACCGACAGGGAAAATGAGCAGTTCTTC. This translates into CASSTDRENEQFF.

The V and J genes are TRBV13 and TRBJ2-1, with 9 positions matching TRBD2. The CDR3 covers 15 residues. With 8 bases clipped from V and 0 bases from J, the junction kept 5 bases outside the gene matches. The germline CDR1 and CDR2 sequences are PRHDT and FYEKMQ (reference sequence). The CDR3 region is CASLNSGSSYNEQFF. The DNA of the CDR3 is TGTGCCAGCCTCAATAGCGGGAGCTCCTACAATGAGCAGTTCTTC.

The rearrangement uses TRBV4-1 and TRBJ2-1; the match to TRBD2 covers 11 bases. V gave up 0 bases and J gave up 9 bases; unmatched junction bases: 7. Germline assignment: CDR1 MGHRA and CDR2 YSYEKL. The CDR3 is 16 amino acids. CDR3 sequence (DNA): TGCGCCAGCAGCCAAGATACTAGCGGGAGCGTAGGTGAGCAGTTCTTC. Its protein is CASSQDTSGSVGEQFF.

The gene calls are TRBV11-2 and TRBJ2-6; no clear D gene. With 1 base removed from V and 0 bases from J, the gap between germline ends came to 7 bases. The CDR3 has 16 amino acids. Germline V gene data show CDR1 as SGHAT and CDR2 as FQNNGV. The CDR3 sequence: CASSLAGSSGANVLTF. For the CDR3, the DNA is TGTGCCAGCAGCTTAGCCGGAAGCTCTGGGGCCAACGTCCTGACTTTC.

The CDR3 loop reads CASSLWPAGSSPLHF. The CDR3 DNA reads TGTGCCAGCAGTTTATGGCCAGCTGGAAGTTCACCCCTCCACTTT. J is TRBJ1-6 and V is TRBV27, with no clear D. This CDR3 spans 15 amino acids. Germline values: CDR1 MNHEY, CDR2 SMNVEV (reference sequence). V was shortened by 1 base and J by 9 bases, with 13 bases between the two germline ends.

V gene TRBV7-3 combines with J gene TRBJ2-3; 9 positions agree with TRBD2. The CDR3 spans 16 residues. The J segment lost 5 bases and the V segment lost 2 bases, leaving 8 bases of the junction unmatched. Germline V gives CDR1 SGHTA, CDR2 FQGTGA. The CDR3 DNA reads as TGTGCCAGCAGCTTATGGGGTAGCGGGAGCCGAGATACGCAGTATTTT. This sequence encodes CASSLWGSGSRDTQYF.

The chain uses TRBV7-8 and TRBJ1-2, with 8 bases identical to TRBD1. CDR3 length: 15 amino acids. Unmatched junction bases numbered 12, after V lost 4 bases and J lost 8 bases. Germline V gene sequence: CDR1 SGHVS, CDR2 FQNEAQ. The CDR3 DNA reads as TGTGCCAGCAGCTCCTTGCAGGGGGCCGTTAACGGCTACACCTTC. As protein: CASSSLQGAVNGYTF.